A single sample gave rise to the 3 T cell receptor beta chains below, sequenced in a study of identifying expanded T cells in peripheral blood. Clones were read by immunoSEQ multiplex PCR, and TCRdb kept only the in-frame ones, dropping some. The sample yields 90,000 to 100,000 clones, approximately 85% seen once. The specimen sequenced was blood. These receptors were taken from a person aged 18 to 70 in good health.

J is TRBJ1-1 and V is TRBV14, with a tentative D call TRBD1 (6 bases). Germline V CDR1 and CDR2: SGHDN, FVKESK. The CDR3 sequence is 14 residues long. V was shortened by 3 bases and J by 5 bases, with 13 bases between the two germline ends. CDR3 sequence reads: CASSHRGASTEAFF. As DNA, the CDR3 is TGTGCCAGCAGCCATCGGGGGGCGAGTACTGAAGCTTTCTTT.

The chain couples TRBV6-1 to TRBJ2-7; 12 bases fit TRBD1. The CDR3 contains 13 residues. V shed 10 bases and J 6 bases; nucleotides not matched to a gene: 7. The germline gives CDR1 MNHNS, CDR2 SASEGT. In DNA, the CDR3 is TGTGCCACCTCAGGGACAGGGGGCTTCGAGCAGTACTTC. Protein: CATSGTGGFEQYF.

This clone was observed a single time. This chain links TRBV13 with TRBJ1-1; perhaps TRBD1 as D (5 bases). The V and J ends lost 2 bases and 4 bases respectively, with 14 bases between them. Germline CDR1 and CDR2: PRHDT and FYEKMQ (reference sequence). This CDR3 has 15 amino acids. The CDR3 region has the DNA TGTGCCAGCAGCTTACGGCAGGGACGAATCACTGAAGCTTTCTTT. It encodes CASSLRQGRITEAFF. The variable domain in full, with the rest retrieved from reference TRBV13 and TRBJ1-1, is AAGVIQSPRHLIKEKRETATLKCYPIPRHDTVYWYQQGPGQDPQFLISFYEKMQSDKGSIPDRFSAQQFSDYHSELNMSSLELGDSALYFCASSLRQGRITEAFFGQGTRLTVV.